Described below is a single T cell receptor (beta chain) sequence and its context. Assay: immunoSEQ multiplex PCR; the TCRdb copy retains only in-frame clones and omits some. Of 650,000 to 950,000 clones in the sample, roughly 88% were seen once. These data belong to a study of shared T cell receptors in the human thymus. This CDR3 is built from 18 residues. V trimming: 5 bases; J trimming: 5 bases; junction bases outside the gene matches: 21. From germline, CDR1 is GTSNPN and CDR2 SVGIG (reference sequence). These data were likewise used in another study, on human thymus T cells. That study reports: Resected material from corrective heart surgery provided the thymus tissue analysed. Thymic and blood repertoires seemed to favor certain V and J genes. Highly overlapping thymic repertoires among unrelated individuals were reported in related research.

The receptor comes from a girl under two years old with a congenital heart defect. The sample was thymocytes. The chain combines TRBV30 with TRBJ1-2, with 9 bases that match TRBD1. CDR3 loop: CAWEGARGQGTPTYGYTF. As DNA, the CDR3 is TGTGCCTGGGAGGGGGCTCGCGGACAGGGGACGCCCACGTATGGCTACACCTTC.